Following are 3 T cell receptor beta chains from one sample sequenced in a study of CD8 T cells in ankylosing spondylitis. Notes on the study in general: Among TCR beta sequences, a motif of roughly 8 highly homologous variants appeared characteristic of ankylosing spondylitis blood.

TCRdb fed the 5' RACE reads into MiXCR, producing one record per CDR3 protein. The sample consists of approximately 300,000 distinct CDR3 sequences, 7% to 9% of them appearing once. The antigens these receptors bind are not known. Input material: blood, either unsorted or a sorted T cell fraction (not recorded which). These receptor sequences come from a male donor with ankylosing spondylitis.

This clonotype was detected many times. The rearrangement links TRBV7-2 to TRBJ2-5; tentative D call: TRBD2 (5 bases). Looked up from germline, CDR1 is SGHTA and CDR2 is FQGNSA. The CDR3 consists of 15 residues. V was cut by 4 bases and J by 3 bases, with 15 bases left in between. The CDR3 DNA reads TGTGCCAGCAGCTATACTGCCGGGAACAAAGAGACCCAGTACTTC. It yields the protein CASSYTAGNKETQYF.

The rearrangement joins TRBV7-3 to TRBJ2-6; D is perhaps TRBD2 (5 bases). The CDR3 runs to 16 residues. Trimming left V 4 bases short and J 0 bases short, with 10 bases between. Germline CDR1 SGHTA, CDR2 FQGTGA. CDR3 bases: TGTGCCAGCAGCTACCGGGGTAACTCTGGGGCCAACGTCCTGACTTTC. Translated, it gives CASSYRGNSGANVLTF.

At least ten counts were recorded for this clonotype. V gene TRBV10-3 combines with J gene TRBJ1-2; TRBD1 matches at 8 bases. V dropped 10 bases and J dropped 3; count of bases not matched to a gene: 4. The CDR3 is made up of 12 amino acids. Looked up from germline, CDR1 is ENHRY and CDR2 is SYGVKD. CDR3 sequence: CATGQGDYGYTF. DNA of the CDR3: TGTGCCACAGGACAGGGCGACTATGGCTACACCTTC.